Listed below are T cell receptor beta chains from one sample, sequenced in a study of response to subunit inactivated influenza vaccine. TCRdb recomputed calls from the RT-PCR reads with MiXCR, one row per CDR3 protein. Among hundreds of thousands of distinct CDR3 sequences listed, roughly 10% were seen once. In addition, the sample was reused for a study of T cells expressing NK-cell markers.

The sample in question was PBMCs from blood, obtained on the day of vaccination. Receptors originate from a man between 50 and 59 years old who received an inactivated influenza vaccine. Each CDR3 is given with its conserved first and last residue. Fields, in order: D gene, clone size, J gene, V gene, CDR3 protein, CDR3 DNA. The D gene is left open where the match is weak. Expanded clones get a size class; other rows say once, few or many, or leave the size out.

D: TRBD1
size: few
J: TRBJ2-5
V: TRBV6-1
CDR3: CASRRGTGGIQETQYF
DNA: TGTGCCAGCAGACGCGGGACAGGGGGAATACAAGAGACCCAGTACTTC

D: TRBD2
size: many
J: TRBJ2-1
V: TRBV12-3/TRBV12-4
CDR3: CASSHSGGAREQFF
DNA: TGTGCCAGCAGCCATAGCGGGGGGGCCCGTGAGCAGTTCTTC

D: .
size: many
J: TRBJ2-4
V: TRBV12-3/TRBV12-4
CDR3: CASSPGRYIQYF
DNA: TGTGCCAGCAGCCCAGGGAGGTACATTCAGTACTTC

D: .
size: .
J: TRBJ2-5
V: TRBV20-1
CDR3: CSDGGQETQYF
DNA: TGCAGTGATGGCGGCCAAGAGACCCAGTACTTC

D: .
size: .
J: TRBJ2-2
V: TRBV5-1
CDR3: CASSFRQGSVGELFF
DNA: TGCGCCAGCAGCTTCCGCCAGGGGTCCGTCGGGGAGCTGTTTTTT

D: .
size: .
J: TRBJ2-5
V: TRBV20-1
CDR3: CSARVPPGETQYF
DNA: TGCAGTGCTAGAGTGCCCCCAGGGGAGACCCAGTACTTC

D: .
size: .
J: TRBJ2-5
V: TRBV3-1
CDR3: CASSPRADQETQYF
DNA: TGTGCCAGCAGCCCTCGGGCGGACCAAGAGACCCAGTACTTC

D: .
size: few
J: TRBJ2-1
V: TRBV12-5
CDR3: CASGLVLSGEPGYNEQFF
DNA: TGTGCTAGTGGTTTGGTACTCTCGGGGGAGCCAGGTTACAATGAGCAGTTCTTC

D: .
size: .
J: TRBJ2-3
V: TRBV6-5
CDR3: CASSYSRGRFLTDTQYF
DNA: TGTGCCAGCAGTTACTCTCGGGGGAGATTTCTCACAGATACGCAGTATTTT

D: .
size: .
J: TRBJ2-3
V: TRBV7-2
CDR3: CASSLVDWADTQYF
DNA: TGTGCCAGCAGCTTAGTCGATTGGGCAGATACGCAGTATTTT

D: .
size: few
J: TRBJ2-1
V: TRBV15
CDR3: CATSRGEGIRTYNEQFF
DNA: TGTGCCACCAGCAGAGGCGAGGGGATTAGGACCTACAATGAGCAGTTCTTC

D: .
size: few
J: TRBJ2-7
V: TRBV20-1
CDR3: CSARPSGQYF
DNA: TGCAGTGCTAGACCGTCAGGGCAGTACTTC

D: TRBD2
size: many
J: TRBJ2-7
V: TRBV7-9
CDR3: CASSLSGSSYEQYF
DNA: TGTGCCAGCAGCTTAAGCGGGAGCTCCTACGAGCAGTACTTC

D: .
size: few
J: TRBJ2-5
V: TRBV20-1
CDR3: CSARRAGSLGLGTQYF
DNA: TGCAGTGCTAGAAGAGCCGGGTCGCTGGGACTCGGGACCCAGTACTTC

D: .
size: few
J: TRBJ2-1
V: TRBV7-9
CDR3: CAIVTDRKRLRNEQFF
DNA: TGTGCCATCGTAACAGACAGAAAACGCCTTCGGAATGAGCAGTTCTTC

D: .
size: many
J: TRBJ2-2
V: TRBV14
CDR3: CASSQDAGTGELFF
DNA: TGTGCCAGCAGCCAAGATGCCGGCACCGGGGAGCTGTTTTTT

D: TRBD1
size: .
J: TRBJ1-2
V: TRBV20-1
CDR3: CSAGQAYGYTF
DNA: TGCAGCGCGGGACAGGCCTATGGCTACACCTTC

D: .
size: few
J: TRBJ2-7
V: TRBV6-2/TRBV6-3
CDR3: CASSYSSTDIQQYF
DNA: TGTGCCAGCAGTTACTCATCGACAGATATTCAGCAGTACTTC

D: .
size: few
J: TRBJ1-2
V: TRBV2
CDR3: CASSEARQGGGYTF
DNA: TGTGCCAGCAGTGAAGCGCGGCAGGGAGGCGGCTACACCTTC

D: .
size: few
J: TRBJ2-5
V: TRBV7-9
CDR3: CASSSDTGRETQYF
DNA: TGTGCCAGCAGTTCGGATACAGGTAGAGAGACCCAGTACTTC

D: .
size: many
J: TRBJ2-2
V: TRBV12-3/TRBV12-4
CDR3: CASSLFGSGELFF
DNA: TGTGCCAGCAGTTTATTTGGATCCGGGGAGCTGTTTTTT

D: .
size: few
J: TRBJ2-4
V: TRBV27
CDR3: CASSFRPSKNIQYF
DNA: TGTGCCAGCAGTTTCCGACCCAGCAAAAACATTCAGTACTTC

D: .
size: .
J: TRBJ1-6
V: TRBV28
CDR3: CASSLARGGTPLHF
DNA: TGTGCCAGCAGTTTAGCCCGTGGGGGTACACCCCTCCACTTT

D: .
size: .
J: TRBJ1-4
V: TRBV5-1
CDR3: CASSLTNVATNEKLFF
DNA: TGCGCCAGCAGCTTGACCAACGTTGCAACTAATGAAAAACTGTTTTTT

D: .
size: few
J: TRBJ2-6
V: TRBV5-1
CDR3: CASSLRGLRGANVLTF
DNA: TGCGCCAGCAGCTTGAGGGGGTTGAGAGGGGCCAACGTCCTGACTTTC

D: .
size: .
J: TRBJ2-1
V: TRBV20-1
CDR3: CSAPLGGAQYNEQFF
DNA: TGCAGTGCACCCCTCGGGGGAGCGCAGTACAATGAGCAGTTCTTC

D: TRBD2
size: few
J: TRBJ2-3
V: TRBV28
CDR3: CASSTSATSGKPDTQYF
DNA: TGTGCCAGCAGTACAAGCGCGACTAGCGGGAAACCGGATACGCAGTATTTT